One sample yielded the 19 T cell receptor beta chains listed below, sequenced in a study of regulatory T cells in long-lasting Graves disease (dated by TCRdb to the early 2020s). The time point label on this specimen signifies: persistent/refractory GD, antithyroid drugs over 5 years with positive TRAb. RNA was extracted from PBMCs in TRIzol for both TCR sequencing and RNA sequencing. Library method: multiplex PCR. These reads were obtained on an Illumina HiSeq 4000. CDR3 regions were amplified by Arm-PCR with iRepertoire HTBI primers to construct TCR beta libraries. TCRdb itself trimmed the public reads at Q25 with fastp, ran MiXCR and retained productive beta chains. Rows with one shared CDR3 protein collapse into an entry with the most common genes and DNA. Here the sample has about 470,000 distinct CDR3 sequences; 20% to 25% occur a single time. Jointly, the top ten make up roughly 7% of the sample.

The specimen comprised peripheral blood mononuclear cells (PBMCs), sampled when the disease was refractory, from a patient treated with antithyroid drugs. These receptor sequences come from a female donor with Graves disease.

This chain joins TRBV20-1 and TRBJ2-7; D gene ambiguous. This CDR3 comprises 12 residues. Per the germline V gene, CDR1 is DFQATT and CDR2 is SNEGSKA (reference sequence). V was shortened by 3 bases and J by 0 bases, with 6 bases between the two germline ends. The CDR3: CSASIDSYEQYF. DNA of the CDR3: TGCAGTGCTAGTATAGACTCCTACGAGCAGTACTTC.

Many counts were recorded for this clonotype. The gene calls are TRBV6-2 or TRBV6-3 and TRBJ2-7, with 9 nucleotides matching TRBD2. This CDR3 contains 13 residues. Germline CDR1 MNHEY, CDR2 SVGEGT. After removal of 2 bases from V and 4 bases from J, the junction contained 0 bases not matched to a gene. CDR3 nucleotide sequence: TGTGCCAGCAGTTACGCGGGGGGGTACGAGCAGTACTTC. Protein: CASSYAGGYEQYF.

CDR3 in amino acids: CASAPLGVSGANVLTF. For the CDR3, the DNA is TGTGCCAGCGCTCCCCTCGGGGTGTCCGGGGCCAACGTCCTGACTTTC. The rearrangement joins TRBV6-1 to TRBJ2-6; D possibly corresponds to TRBD2 (5 bases). The germline V and J ends were trimmed by 8 bases and 4 bases, with 18 bases remaining between them. CDR1 MNHNS and CDR2 SASEGT come from the germline V gene. The CDR3 sequence is 16 residues long.

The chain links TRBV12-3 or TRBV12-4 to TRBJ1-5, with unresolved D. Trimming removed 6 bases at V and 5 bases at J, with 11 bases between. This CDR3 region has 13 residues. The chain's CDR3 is CASSRTPDQPQHF. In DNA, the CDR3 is TGTGCCAGCAGCCGGACCCCCGATCAGCCCCAGCATTTT.

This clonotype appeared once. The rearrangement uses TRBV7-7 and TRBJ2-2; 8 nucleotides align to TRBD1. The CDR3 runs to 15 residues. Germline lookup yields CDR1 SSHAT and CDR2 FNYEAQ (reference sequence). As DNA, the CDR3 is TGTGCTAGCGGCTTAGGACAGGGATGGACCGGGGAGCTGTTTTTT. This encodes CASGLGQGWTGELFF. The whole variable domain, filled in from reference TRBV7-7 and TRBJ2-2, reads GAGVSQSPRYKVTKRGQDVTLRCDPISSHATLYWYQQALGQGPEFLTYFNYEAQPDKSGLPSDRFSAERPEGSISTLTIQRTEQRDSAMYRCASGLGQGWTGELFFGEGSRLTVL.

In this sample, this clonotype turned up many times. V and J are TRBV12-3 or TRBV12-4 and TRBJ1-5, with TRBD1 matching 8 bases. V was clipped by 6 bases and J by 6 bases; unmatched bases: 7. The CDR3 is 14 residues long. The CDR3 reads CASSARGHSQPQHF. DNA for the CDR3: TGTGCCAGCAGCGCCAGGGGGCATAGTCAGCCCCAGCATTTT.

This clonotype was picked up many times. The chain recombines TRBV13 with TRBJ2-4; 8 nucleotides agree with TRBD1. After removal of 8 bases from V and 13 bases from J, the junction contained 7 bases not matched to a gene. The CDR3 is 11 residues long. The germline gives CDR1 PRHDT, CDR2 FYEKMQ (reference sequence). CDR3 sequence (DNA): TGTGCCAGCTCTTCAGGGGGCCGCCAGTACTTC. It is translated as CASSSGGRQYF.

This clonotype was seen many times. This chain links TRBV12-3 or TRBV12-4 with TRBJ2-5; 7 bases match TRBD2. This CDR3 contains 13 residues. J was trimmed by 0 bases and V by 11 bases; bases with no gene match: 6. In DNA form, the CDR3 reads TGTGCCTGCGCGGGAGAGAACCAAGAGACCCAGTACTTC. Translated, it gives CACAGENQETQYF.

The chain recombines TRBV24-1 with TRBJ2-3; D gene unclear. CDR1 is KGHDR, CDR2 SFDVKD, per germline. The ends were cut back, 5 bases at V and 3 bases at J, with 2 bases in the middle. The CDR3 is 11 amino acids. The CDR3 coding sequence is TGTGCCACCAGTGGAACAGATACGCAGTATTTT. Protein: CATSGTDTQYF.

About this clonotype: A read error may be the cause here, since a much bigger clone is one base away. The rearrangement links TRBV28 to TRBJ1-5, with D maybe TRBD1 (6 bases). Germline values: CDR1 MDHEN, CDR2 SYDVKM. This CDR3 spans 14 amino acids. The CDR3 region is CASSLMGANQLQHF. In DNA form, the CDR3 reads TGTGCCAGCAGTCTAATGGGGGCGAATCAGCTCCAGCATTTT.

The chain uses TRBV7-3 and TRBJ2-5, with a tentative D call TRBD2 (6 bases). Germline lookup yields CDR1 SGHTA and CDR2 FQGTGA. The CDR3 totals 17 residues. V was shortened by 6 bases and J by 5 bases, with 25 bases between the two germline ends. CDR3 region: CASSFPVGRLVGETQYF. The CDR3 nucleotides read TGTGCCAGCAGTTTCCCCGTCGGACGACTAGTCGGTGAGACCCAGTACTTC.

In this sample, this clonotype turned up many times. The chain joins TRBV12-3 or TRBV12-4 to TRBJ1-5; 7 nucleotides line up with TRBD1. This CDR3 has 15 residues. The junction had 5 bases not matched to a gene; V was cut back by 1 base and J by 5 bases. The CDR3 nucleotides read TGTGCCAGCAGTTTAGGGGGACAGTTAGATCAGCCCCAGCATTTT. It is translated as CASSLGGQLDQPQHF.

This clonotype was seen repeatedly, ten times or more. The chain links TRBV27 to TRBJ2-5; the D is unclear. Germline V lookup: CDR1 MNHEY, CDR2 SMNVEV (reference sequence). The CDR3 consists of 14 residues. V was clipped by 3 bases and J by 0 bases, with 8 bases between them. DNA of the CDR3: TGTGCCAGCAGTTTGCGTCTTAACCAAGAGACCCAGTACTTC. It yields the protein CASSLRLNQETQYF.

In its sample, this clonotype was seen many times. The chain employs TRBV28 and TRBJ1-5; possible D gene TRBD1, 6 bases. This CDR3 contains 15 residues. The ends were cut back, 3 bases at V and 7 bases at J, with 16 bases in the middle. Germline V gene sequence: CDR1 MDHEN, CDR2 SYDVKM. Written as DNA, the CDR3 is TGTGCCAGCAGTTTCCATCGAGGGGGTAACCAGCCCCAGCATTTT. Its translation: CASSFHRGGNQPQHF.

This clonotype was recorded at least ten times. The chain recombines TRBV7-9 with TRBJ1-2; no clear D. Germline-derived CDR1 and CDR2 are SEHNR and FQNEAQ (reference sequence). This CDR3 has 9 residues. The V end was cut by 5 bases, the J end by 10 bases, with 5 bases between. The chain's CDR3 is CASSPNYTF. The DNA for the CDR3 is TGTGCCAGCAGCCCTAACTACACCTTC.

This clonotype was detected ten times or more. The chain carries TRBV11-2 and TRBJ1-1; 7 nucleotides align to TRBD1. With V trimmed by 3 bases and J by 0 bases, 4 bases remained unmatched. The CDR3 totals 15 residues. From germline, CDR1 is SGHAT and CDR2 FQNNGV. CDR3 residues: CASSFGGGMNTEAFF. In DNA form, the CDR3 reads TGTGCCAGCAGCTTCGGAGGGGGCATGAACACTGAAGCTTTCTTT.

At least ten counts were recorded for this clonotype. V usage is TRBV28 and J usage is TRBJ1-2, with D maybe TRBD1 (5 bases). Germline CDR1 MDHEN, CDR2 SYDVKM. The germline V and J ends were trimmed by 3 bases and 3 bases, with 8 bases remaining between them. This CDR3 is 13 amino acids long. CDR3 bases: TGTGCCAGCAGTTTGTGGGACGACTATGGCTACACCTTC. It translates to CASSLWDDYGYTF.

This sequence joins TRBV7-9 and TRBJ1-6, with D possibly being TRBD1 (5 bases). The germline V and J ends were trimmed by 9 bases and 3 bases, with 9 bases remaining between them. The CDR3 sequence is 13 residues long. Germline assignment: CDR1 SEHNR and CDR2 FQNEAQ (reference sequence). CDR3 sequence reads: CASDRDYNSPLHF. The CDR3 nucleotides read TGTGCCAGTGACAGAGACTATAATTCACCCCTCCACTTT.

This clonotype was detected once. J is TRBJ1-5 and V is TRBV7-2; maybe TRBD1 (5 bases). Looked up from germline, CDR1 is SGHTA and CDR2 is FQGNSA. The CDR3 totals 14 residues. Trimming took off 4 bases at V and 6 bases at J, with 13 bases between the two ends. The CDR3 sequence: CASSYTSGGQPQHF. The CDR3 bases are TGTGCCAGCAGCTACACAAGTGGGGGTCAGCCCCAGCATTTT. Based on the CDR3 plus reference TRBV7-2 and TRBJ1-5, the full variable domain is GAGVSQSPSNKVTEKGKDVELRCDPISGHTALYWYRQSLGQGLEFLIYFQGNSAPDKSGLPSDRFSAERTGGSVSTLTIQRTQQEDSAVYLCASSYTSGGQPQHFGDGTRLSIL.